Following are 9 T cell receptor beta chains from one sample sequenced in a study of T cell responses to AZD1222 COVID-19 vaccine. Produced via immunoSEQ multiplex PCR; TCRdb's table is partial and in-frame only. This sample carries 90,000 to 120,000 clones, about 90% of them seen once, and the ten largest clones take approximately 4%. This specimen consisted of peripheral blood, obtained on day 0 of AZD1222 vaccination. All receptors derive from an adult in good health.

This clone was picked up a small number of times. The rearrangement uses TRBV6-4 and TRBJ2-3, with D possibly being TRBD1 (5 bases). CDR3 length: 16 residues. CDR1 is MRHNA and CDR2 is SNTAGT in the germline V gene. Deletions cut 0 bases from V and 6 bases from J, with 16 bases between. The CDR3 region is CASSDSPGSRGDTQYF. The CDR3 region has the DNA TGTGCCAGCAGTGACTCTCCAGGTTCTAGGGGCGATACGCAGTATTTT.

The chain carries TRBV9 and TRBJ2-1, with D hard to call. The CDR3 runs 13 residues. The germline V gene encodes CDR1 SGDLS and CDR2 YYNGEE. Trimming left V 0 bases short and J 3 bases short, with 4 bases between. The CDR3: CASSVVDYNEQFF. Here the CDR3 DNA reads TGTGCCAGCAGCGTAGTGGACTACAATGAGCAGTTCTTC.

The chain is built from TRBV2 and TRBJ1-1; 8 positions agree with TRBD1. The CDR3 extends over 14 amino acids. From germline, CDR1 is SNHLY and CDR2 FYNNEI. Trimming cost V 4 bases and J 1 base; bases outside gene matches: 2. CDR3 in amino acids: CASSVQGENTEAFF. For the CDR3, the DNA is TGTGCCAGCAGTGTACAGGGGGAGAACACTGAAGCTTTCTTT. The full variable domain, completed using reference TRBV2 and TRBJ1-1, is EPEVTQTPSHQVTQMGQEVILRCVPISNHLYFYWYRQILGQKVEFLVSFYNNEISEKSEIFDDQFSVERPDGSNFTLKIRSTKLEDSAMYFCASSVQGENTEAFFGQGTRLTVV.

The rearrangement links TRBV10-3 to TRBJ2-7; perhaps TRBD2 as D (5 bases). V was clipped by 0 bases and J by 6 bases, with 15 bases between them. There are 15 residues in the CDR3. CDR1 is ENHRY, CDR2 SYGVKD, per germline. CDR3 protein: CAISESVLRRGEQYF. CDR3 coding DNA: TGTGCCATCAGTGAGTCCGTTTTGAGACGGGGCGAGCAGTACTTC.

The chain recombines TRBV5-8 with TRBJ2-1; no clear D. The CDR3 has 13 residues. Germline lookup yields CDR1 SGHTS and CDR2 YDEGEE. The V and J ends lost 1 base and 7 bases respectively, with 9 bases between them. The CDR3 here is CASSLMRLNEQFF. Written as DNA, the CDR3 is TGTGCCAGCAGCTTGATGCGGCTAAATGAGCAGTTCTTC.

This chain connects TRBV6-6 to TRBJ2-1; D uncertain. Looked up from germline, CDR1 is MNHNY and CDR2 is SVGAGI (reference sequence). The CDR3 sequence is 12 residues long. V lost 3 bases, J lost 6 bases, and 6 bases lay in between. The CDR3 DNA is TGTGCCAGCAGTTATACTGGCAATGAGCAGTTCTTC. It translates to CASSYTGNEQFF.

The chain couples TRBV16 to TRBJ1-2; no definite D call. Germline CDR1 reads KGHSY; CDR2 reads FQNENV. The ends were cut back, 2 bases at V and 5 bases at J, with 21 bases in the middle. This CDR3 is 17 amino acids long. The CDR3, as DNA: TGTGCCAGCAGCCAAGGAACAGCACGGGTTGGGGTTTATGGCTACACCTTC. Protein sequence: CASSQGTARVGVYGYTF.

The V call is TRBV30, the J call TRBJ1-6, with 7 bases lining up with TRBD1. The CDR3 runs to 17 residues. V shed 5 bases and J 8 bases; nucleotides not matched to a gene: 18. Germline V CDR1 and CDR2: GTSNPN, SVGIG (reference sequence). The CDR3 region is CAWALPPYRGLDSPLHF. The CDR3 DNA reads as TGTGCCTGGGCCCTTCCCCCATACAGGGGACTTGATTCACCCCTCCACTTT.

The J gene is TRBJ2-5, the V gene TRBV3-1 (or the pseudogene TRBV3-2); 10 nucleotides align to TRBD1. CDR3 size: 18 residues. Unmatched junction bases numbered 14, after V lost 5 bases and J lost 2 bases. From germline, CDR1 is LGHDT and CDR2 YNNKEL (reference sequence). This CDR3 is CASSYDRGQGARQETQYF. The CDR3 DNA reads as TGTGCCAGCAGCTATGACAGGGGGCAAGGTGCCCGACAAGAGACCCAGTACTTC.